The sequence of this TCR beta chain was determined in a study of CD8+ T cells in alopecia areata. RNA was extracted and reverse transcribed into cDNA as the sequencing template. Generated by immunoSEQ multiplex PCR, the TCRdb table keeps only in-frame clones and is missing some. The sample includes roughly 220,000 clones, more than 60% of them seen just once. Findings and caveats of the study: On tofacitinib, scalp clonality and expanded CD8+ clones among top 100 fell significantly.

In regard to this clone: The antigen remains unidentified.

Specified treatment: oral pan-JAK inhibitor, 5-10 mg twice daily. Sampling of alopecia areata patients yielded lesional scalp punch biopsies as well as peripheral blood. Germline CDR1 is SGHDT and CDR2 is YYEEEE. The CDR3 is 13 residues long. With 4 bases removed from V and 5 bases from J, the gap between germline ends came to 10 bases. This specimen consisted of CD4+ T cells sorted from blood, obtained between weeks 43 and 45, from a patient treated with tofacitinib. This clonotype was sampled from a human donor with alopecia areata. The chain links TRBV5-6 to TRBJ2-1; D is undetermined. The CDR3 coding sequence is TGTGCCAGCAGCCTTGACCATAACAATGAGCAGTTCTTC. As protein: CASSLDHNNEQFF.